The source of this T cell receptor (beta chain) is a study of response to subunit inactivated influenza vaccine. Study conclusions and caveats: The authors suggested that few new T cells are recruited per seasonal influenza vaccination.

Each CDR3 protein gets one entry after TCRdb re-called the RT-PCR reads with MiXCR. The sample lists some 480,000 distinct CDR3 sequences; approximately 10% were seen once. As to this clonotype: Its antigen is unknown.

Source: PBMCs from blood, taken around seven weeks after vaccination. The TCR sequence derives from a man aged 50 or older who received an inactivated influenza vaccine.

The CDR3 loop reads CASSARSFGPQHF. The CDR3 DNA follows: TGTGCCAGCAGTGCTCGGAGCTTCGGGCCCCAGCATTTT. The chain combines TRBV2 with TRBJ1-5; the D is unclear. Looked up from germline, CDR1 is SNHLY and CDR2 is FYNNEI. V was trimmed by 4 bases and J by 9 bases, leaving 13 bases between them. The CDR3 has 13 residues.